This T cell receptor beta chain was obtained from a study of T cell responses to AZD1222 COVID-19 vaccine. Study results and caveats: In a largely white British group with more females than males, clonal diversity was possibly underestimated. With two AZD1222 doses given, Spike-specific TCR breadth and depth both rose.

Trimming cost V 2 bases and J 6 bases; bases outside gene matches: 6. CDR1 SGHDT and CDR2 YYEEEE come from the germline V gene. This CDR3 spans 14 amino acids. As concerns this clone: Its antigen is not identified.

The repertoire was sequenced with immunoSEQ multiplex PCR; TCRdb's copy has only in-frame clones and lacks some. The table includes about 140,000 clones, just under 95% detected once. The sample here was peripheral blood, taken after recovery from COVID-19. J is TRBJ1-2 and V is TRBV5-6; TRBD1 matches 8 bases. This TCR came from an adult who had recovered from COVID-19. CDR3 protein: CASSLPGGPHGYTF. The CDR3 DNA reads as TGTGCCAGCAGCTTACCAGGGGGCCCGCATGGCTACACCTTC.